This TCR beta chain is drawn from a study of OX40 agonist ivuxolimab in advanced cancers. In the study overall: All patients had ivuxolimab intravenously every 2 weeks at 0.01 to 10 mg/kg. A male proportion of over 75% was recorded, with mean age around 62 years and range 23 to 79.

A note on this clone: Its antigen is as yet unknown.

This table comes from immunoSEQ multiplex PCR, and its TCRdb copy is limited to in-frame clones, with some not included. The data show over 90,000 clones, more than 75% seen once. General observations from the study: At 0.1 to 3.0 mg/kg and by week 6, CD4+ and CD8+ T cells in the blood had expanded clonally.

The V and J ends lost 6 bases and 0 bases respectively, with 16 bases between them. Per germline, CDR1 SNHLY and CDR2 FYNNEI. CDR3 length: 16 amino acids. The starting material was CD4+ or CD8+ T cells sorted from blood, obtained in a trial of the OX40 agonist ivuxolimab. The chain uses TRBV2 and TRBJ2-3; TRBD2 might be the D (6 bases). This TCR came from an adult with an advanced solid tumor such as melanoma, head and neck, liver or kidney cancer. CDR3 protein: CASSGPGGTSTDTQYF. CDR3 sequence (DNA): TGTGCCAGCAGCGGACCTGGGGGGACTAGCACAGATACGCAGTATTTT.